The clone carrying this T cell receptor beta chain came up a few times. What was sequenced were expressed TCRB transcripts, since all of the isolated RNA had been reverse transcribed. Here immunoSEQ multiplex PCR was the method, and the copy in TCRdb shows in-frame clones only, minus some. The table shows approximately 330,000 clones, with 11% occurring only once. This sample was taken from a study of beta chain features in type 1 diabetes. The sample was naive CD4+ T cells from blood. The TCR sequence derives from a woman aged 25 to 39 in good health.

The CDR3 DNA reads TGTGCCAGCAGCTGGAGTCAGCGGGAGAGTGAGCAGTTCTTC. Translating it yields CASSWSQRESEQFF. V is TRBV11-2 and J is TRBJ2-1; TRBD2 agrees at 8 bases. V lost 4 bases and J lost 9; bases outside the gene matches: 8. The length of the CDR3 is 14 residues. In germline, CDR1 is SGHAT, CDR2 FQNNGV.